One sample yielded the 11 T cell receptor beta chains listed below, sequenced in a study of T cell responses to AZD1222 COVID-19 vaccine. Method: immunoSEQ multiplex PCR; TCRdb's copy keeps in-frame clones and lacks some. Counted here are about 180,000 clones, about 86% occurring once; the ten biggest clones make up approximately 0.5%. The sample here was peripheral blood, taken on day 0 of AZD1222 vaccination. These receptors all come from an adult in good health.

This chain joins TRBV11-2 and TRBJ2-7; TRBD1 aligns across 10 bases. Germline V gene sequence: CDR1 SGHAT, CDR2 FQNNGV. The CDR3 loop spans 13 amino acids. The V gene end was trimmed by 1 base and the J gene end by 6 bases; junction bases not matched to a gene: 0. For the CDR3, the DNA is TGTGCCAGCAGCTTAGGACAGGGGGCCGAGCAGTACTTC. Translating gives CASSLGQGAEQYF. Based on the CDR3 plus reference TRBV11-2 and TRBJ2-7, the full variable domain is EAGVAQSPRYKIIEKRQSVAFWCNPISGHATLYWYQQILGQGPKLLIQFQNNGVVDDSQLPKDRFSAERLKGVDSTLKIQPAKLEDSAVYLCASSLGQGAEQYFGPGTRLTVT.

The genes are TRBV28 and TRBJ2-7; D is unclear. V lost 4 bases to trimming and J lost 5 bases, with 12 bases between them. The CDR3 has 13 amino acids. Germline loops: CDR1 MDHEN, CDR2 SYDVKM. DNA for the CDR3: TGTGCCAGCAGTTCGCCCCTCACCAACGAGCAGTACTTC. Translated: CASSSPLTNEQYF.

This chain links TRBV19 with TRBJ1-2; D not certain. Germline CDR1 is LNHDA and CDR2 is SQIVND (reference sequence). V lost 4 bases and J 7 bases, leaving 10 bases between the germline ends. This CDR3 is built from 12 residues. DNA for the CDR3: TGTGCCAGTAGTACAGTCCTGGGTGGCTACACCTTC. This encodes CASSTVLGGYTF.

CDR3 amino acids: CASSPETGGPNYGYTF. DNA for the CDR3: TGTGCCAGCTCACCCGAGACAGGGGGACCCAACTATGGCTACACCTTC. V usage is TRBV18 and J usage is TRBJ1-2; TRBD1 matches 9 bases. Germline V gene lookup returns CDR1 KGHSH and CDR2 LQKENI. The junction had 7 bases not matched to a gene; V was cut back by 3 bases and J by 2 bases. CDR3 length: 16 amino acids.

The chain couples TRBV11-1 to TRBJ1-1; D is undetermined. V lost 10 bases and J lost 0, with 9 bases in between. The CDR3 covers 12 residues. Germline V CDR1 and CDR2: SGHAT, FQDESV (reference sequence). The CDR3 DNA sequence: TGTGCCACCTTCGCCCTGAACACTGAAGCTTTCTTT. Its protein is CATFALNTEAFF.

The rearrangement joins TRBV18 to TRBJ2-2; D possibly uses TRBD1 or TRBD2 (5 bases each). Germline CDR1 and CDR2: KGHSH and LQKENI. There are 18 residues in the CDR3. V was pared by 3 bases and J by 0 bases, with 17 bases between. The chain's CDR3 is CASSPPGRLMANTGELFF. CDR3 DNA: TGTGCCAGCTCACCGCCGGGACGCCTGATGGCGAACACCGGGGAGCTGTTTTTT.

This sequence joins TRBV6-2 or TRBV6-3 and TRBJ2-7; no reliable D call. Trimming stripped 0 bases from V and 0 bases from J, with 6 bases between. Germline lookup yields CDR1 MNHEY and CDR2 SVGEGT. The CDR3 sequence is 14 residues long. The CDR3: CASSYSASSYEQYF. The CDR3 nucleotides are TGTGCCAGCAGTTACTCCGCTAGCTCCTACGAGCAGTACTTC.

This chain joins TRBV3-1 (or the pseudogene TRBV3-2) and TRBJ2-7, with 9 nucleotides matching TRBD2. The CDR3 has 15 amino acids. J lost 1 base, V lost 5 bases, and 6 bases had no gene match. Germline-derived CDR1 and CDR2 are LGHDT and YNNKEL (reference sequence). The CDR3 nucleotides are TGTGCCAGCAGCTTAGCGGGGGCCGAATCCTACGAGCAGTACTTC. Encoded protein: CASSLAGAESYEQYF.

This chain uses TRBV19 with TRBJ1-1; D is possibly TRBD1 (5 bases). Germline V gene lookup returns CDR1 LNHDA and CDR2 SQIVND (reference sequence). Trimming pared 6 bases from V and 11 bases from J, leaving 16 bases between. The CDR3 has 12 amino acids. The CDR3 DNA sequence: TGTGCCAGTAGCCCGAACAGGCACAACGCTTTCTTT. This encodes CASSPNRHNAFF.

As for this clone: At the DNA level, this CDR3 is encoded by other sequences in the same sample as well. In DNA, the CDR3 is TGTGCCAGCTCGCCTGGACAGGGGTTATCCTACGAGCAGTACTTC. Translating gives CASSPGQGLSYEQYF. The chain has TRBV18 and TRBJ2-7; 9 bases are a match to TRBD1. J lost 1 base, V lost 6 bases, and 7 bases had no gene match. Germline values: CDR1 KGHSH, CDR2 LQKENI. The CDR3 is made up of 15 amino acids.

The V gene is TRBV5-1, the J gene TRBJ2-2; D is tentatively TRBD1 or TRBD2 (7 bases each). This CDR3 is built from 15 residues. The V end was cut by 4 bases, the J end by 4 bases, with 14 bases between. CDR1 and CDR2 (germline): SGHRS, YFSETQ. CDR3 coding DNA: TGCGCCAGCAGCCGACAGGGAGGGAGCACCGGGGAGCTGTTTTTT. It yields the protein CASSRQGGSTGELFF.